The 14 T cell receptor beta chains presented below share a single source sample, sequenced in a study of identical twins. TCRdb re-derived calls from the 5' RACE reads in MiXCR, one entry per CDR3 protein. Of 1.5 million to 2 million distinct CDR3 sequences listed, less than 35% were seen once; the top ten hold around 0.3%. The sequencing input was cord blood. The receptors derive from a newborn girl in good health.

This clonotype was picked up many times. The chain carries TRBV7-9 and TRBJ2-1, with 7 bases aligning to TRBD2. After removal of 3 bases from V and 4 bases from J, the junction contained 15 bases not matched to a gene. This CDR3 has 18 amino acids. CDR1 SEHNR and CDR2 FQNEAQ come from the germline V gene (reference sequence). The chain's CDR3 is CASSFLAGVRSLYNEQFF. CDR3 DNA: TGTGCCAGCAGCTTTCTGGCGGGAGTAAGATCCCTTTACAATGAGCAGTTCTTC.

This clonotype was counted only a few times. The rearrangement links TRBV5-1 to TRBJ2-7; D is unresolved. Germline values: CDR1 SGHRS, CDR2 YFSETQ. The CDR3 covers 15 residues. The ends were cut back, 1 base at V and 2 bases at J, with 13 bases in the middle. CDR3 residues: CASSLSGSLTYEQYF. The CDR3 DNA reads TGCGCCAGCAGCTTGTCCGGGTCCCTTACCTACGAGCAGTACTTC.

The chain uses TRBV20-1 and TRBJ2-1; 11 positions match TRBD2. Trimming removed 0 bases from V and 2 bases from J; junction bases left unmatched: 3. The CDR3 consists of 16 residues. The V gene's germline CDR1 is DFQATT and CDR2 SNEGSKA (reference sequence). The CDR3 is CSARDRLAGTYNEQFF. CDR3 nucleotides: TGCAGTGCTAGAGACCGACTAGCGGGGACCTACAATGAGCAGTTCTTC.

This clonotype was observed a few times. The chain joins TRBV20-1 to TRBJ2-1; D is unresolved. Trimming removed 5 bases at V and 5 bases at J, with 22 bases between. The CDR3 runs 16 residues. Germline V lookup: CDR1 DFQATT, CDR2 SNEGSKA (reference sequence). The CDR3 spells CSAPSQAYFWDNEQFF. Written as DNA, the CDR3 is TGCAGTGCTCCCAGCCAGGCCTACTTCTGGGACAATGAGCAGTTCTTC.

This chain joins TRBV11-2 and TRBJ2-5, with TRBD2 matching 8 bases. CDR3 size: 15 residues. V lost 8 bases and J lost 11; bases outside the gene matches: 19. From germline, CDR1 is SGHAT and CDR2 FQNNGV. CDR3 protein: CASAPGTSGYNEQYF. The CDR3 DNA follows: TGTGCCAGCGCCCCCGGAACTAGCGGATACAATGAGCAGTACTTC.

This chain joins TRBV2 and TRBJ2-5, with TRBD2 matching 11 bases. Germline CDR1 and CDR2: SNHLY and FYNNEI. V lost 6 bases and J lost 0; bases outside the gene matches: 15. The CDR3 totals 19 residues. The CDR3 reads CASRLFTGTSGGYQETQYF. The CDR3 nucleotides are TGTGCCAGCAGGCTATTTACAGGGACTAGCGGAGGATACCAAGAGACCCAGTACTTC. Full variable domain (missing parts from reference TRBV2 and TRBJ2-5): EPEVTQTPSHQVTQMGQEVILRCVPISNHLYFYWYRQILGQKVEFLVSFYNNEISEKSEIFDDQFSVERPDGSNFTLKIRSTKLEDSAMYFCASRLFTGTSGGYQETQYFGPGTRLLVL.

This clonotype was observed a few times. The chain has TRBV25-1 and TRBJ1-4, with a weak D call TRBD1 (6 bases). The length of the CDR3 is 13 residues. Germline V lookup: CDR1 MGHDK, CDR2 SYGVNS. The V end lost 0 bases, the J end lost 10 bases, and 9 bases lay between the germline ends. The CDR3 DNA reads as TGTGCCAGCAGTGAATATGTCAGGGGAAAACTGTTTTTT. Amino acids: CASSEYVRGKLFF. The full variable domain, completed using reference TRBV25-1 and TRBJ1-4, is EADIYQTPRYLVIGTGKKITLECSQTMGHDKMYWYQQDPGMELHLIHYSYGVNSTEKGDLSSESTVSRIRTEHFPLTLESARPSHTSQYLCASSEYVRGKLFFGSGTQLSVL.

This CDR3 reads CAISDIRGNQPQHF. CDR3 nucleotides: TGTGCCATCAGTGATATAAGGGGCAATCAGCCCCAGCATTTT. This rearrangement joins TRBV10-3 to TRBJ1-5, with D unclear. The CDR3 is 14 amino acids. Trimming cost V 3 bases and J 2 bases, with 8 bases left between them. Germline V gene data show CDR1 as ENHRY and CDR2 as SYGVKD.

The table lists this clonotype with a few counts. This sequence joins TRBV19 and TRBJ2-5, with D perhaps being TRBD1 or TRBD2 (6 bases each). The V gene's germline CDR1 is LNHDA and CDR2 SQIVND (reference sequence). The CDR3 extends over 15 amino acids. Trimming took 4 bases from V and 4 from J, leaving 16 bases between them. The CDR3 DNA sequence: TGTGCCAGTAGTAGATGGGACGGGGGCCGAGAGACCCAGTACTTC. Its protein is CASSRWDGGRETQYF. The full variable domain, its missing parts supplied by reference TRBV19 and TRBJ2-5, is DGGITQSPKYLFRKEGQNVTLSCEQNLNHDAMYWYRQDPGQGLRLIYYSQIVNDFQKGDIAEGYSVSREKKESFPLTVTSAQKNPTAFYLCASSRWDGGRETQYFGPGTRLLVL.

This chain uses TRBV9 with TRBJ2-1, with D uncertain. CDR3 length: 16 residues. V was clipped by 3 bases and J by 2 bases, with 15 bases between them. Germline loops: CDR1 SGDLS, CDR2 YYNGEE. Here the CDR3 reads CASSASGAVPYNEQFF. The CDR3, as DNA: TGTGCCAGCAGCGCGAGTGGCGCGGTCCCCTACAATGAGCAGTTCTTC.

The V call is TRBV6-5, the J call TRBJ1-2, with TRBD1 identical over 10 bases. This CDR3 contains 15 residues. Per the germline V gene, CDR1 is MNHEY and CDR2 is SVGAGI. Trimming at V came to 6 bases and at J to 5 bases, leaving 9 bases not matched to a gene. The CDR3 region is CASSDPGQGWYGYTF. The CDR3 bases are TGTGCCAGCAGCGACCCGGGACAGGGGTGGTATGGCTACACCTTC.

This clonotype was picked up many times. The genes are TRBV2 and TRBJ1-2; D is uncertain. Germline values: CDR1 SNHLY, CDR2 FYNNEI. This CDR3 has 12 residues. Trimming pared 3 bases from V and 7 bases from J, leaving 9 bases between. The CDR3 reads CASSDTRGGYTF. The CDR3 DNA follows: TGTGCCAGCAGTGACACTCGTGGTGGCTACACCTTC.

The chain uses TRBV30 and TRBJ1-3; D is uncertain. The length of the CDR3 is 14 residues. Trimming stripped 0 bases from V and 4 bases from J, with 10 bases between. Germline V gene sequence: CDR1 GTSNPN, CDR2 SVGIG (reference sequence). CDR3 in amino acids: CAWSVKGIGNTIYF. The CDR3 DNA sequence: TGTGCCTGGAGTGTAAAAGGGATCGGAAACACCATATATTTT.

This rearrangement joins TRBV24-1 to TRBJ2-2; TRBD2 aligns across 7 bases. J gave up 1 base and V 5 bases, and 3 bases lay outside the gene matches. The CDR3 spans 15 residues. Looked up from germline, CDR1 is KGHDR and CDR2 is SFDVKD. CDR3 DNA sequence: TGTGCCACCAGTGTAACTAGCGAGAACACCGGGGAGCTGTTTTTT. Translating it yields CATSVTSENTGELFF.